This T cell receptor (beta chain) comes out of a study of Graves' ophthalmopathy and Graves' hyperthyroidism. On the study more broadly: Peripheral blood was gathered at first diagnosis, ahead of any treatment whatsoever. Study-level results: Blood also harbored most expanded thyroid clonotypes above 0.001 frequency.

This clonotype has a count of ten or more. Antigen unknown. Per germline, CDR1 MNHEY and CDR2 SVGAGI. The V end lost 5 bases, the J end lost 8 bases, and 12 bases lay between the germline ends. This CDR3 comprises 12 residues. RNA transcripts served as template for amplifying TCR beta CDR3 sequences. HTBI-primed RT-PCR formed the first round, and a multiplex PCR formed the second. TCRdb processed the multiplex PCR reads anew with MiXCR; each CDR3 protein has one entry. The sample lists roughly 500,000 distinct CDR3 sequences; roughly 14% were seen once. Moderate-to-severe activity, CAS ≥3, NOSPECS ≥4 and duration under 3 months were recorded for donors with ophthalmopathy. PBMCs were isolated from a 10 ml sample of fresh peripheral blood.

The V gene is TRBV6-5, the J gene TRBJ1-2, with D maybe TRBD1 (6 bases). The sequenced sample was blood. This receptor was taken from a woman in her 30s with Graves' ophthalmopathy. As DNA, the CDR3 is TGTGCCAGCAGTAGGACAGCGGGGGGCTACACCTTC. Translated, it gives CASSRTAGGYTF.